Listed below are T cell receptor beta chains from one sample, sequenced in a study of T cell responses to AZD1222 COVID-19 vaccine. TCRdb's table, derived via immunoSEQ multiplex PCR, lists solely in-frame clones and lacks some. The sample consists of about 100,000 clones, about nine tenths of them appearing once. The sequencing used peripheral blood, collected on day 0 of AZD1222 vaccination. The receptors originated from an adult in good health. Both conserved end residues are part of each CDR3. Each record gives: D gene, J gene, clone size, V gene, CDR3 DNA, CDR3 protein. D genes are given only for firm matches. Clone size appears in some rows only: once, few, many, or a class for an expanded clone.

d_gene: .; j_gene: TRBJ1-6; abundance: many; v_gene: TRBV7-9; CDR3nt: TGTGCCAGCAGCATAGGGCCGGCGGAGAGCTCCTATAATTCACCCCTCCACTTT; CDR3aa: CASSIGPAESSYNSPLHF
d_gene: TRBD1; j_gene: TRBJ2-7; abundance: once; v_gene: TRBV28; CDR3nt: TGTGCCAGCAGTTTCCTCCGGGACAGATACGAGCAGTACTTC; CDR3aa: CASSFLRDRYEQYF
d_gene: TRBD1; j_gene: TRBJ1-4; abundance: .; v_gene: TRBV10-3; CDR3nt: TGTGCCATCAGTGAACACTCTGACAGGGGGAATGAAAAACTGTTTTTT; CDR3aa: CAISEHSDRGNEKLFF
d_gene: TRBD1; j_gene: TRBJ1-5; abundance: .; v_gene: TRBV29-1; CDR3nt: TGCAGCGTCGGACAGGGGGCAGATCAGCCCCAGCATTTT; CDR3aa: CSVGQGADQPQHF
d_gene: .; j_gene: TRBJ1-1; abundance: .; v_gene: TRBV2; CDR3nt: TGTGCCAGCACCCCGGGGATCTACACTGAAGCTTTCTTT; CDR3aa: CASTPGIYTEAFF
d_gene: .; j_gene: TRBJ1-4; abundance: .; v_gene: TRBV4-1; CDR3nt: TGCGCCAGCAGCCAAGAAGGGGGTCGAGCGGCTAATGAAAAACTGTTTTTT; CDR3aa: CASSQEGGRAANEKLFF
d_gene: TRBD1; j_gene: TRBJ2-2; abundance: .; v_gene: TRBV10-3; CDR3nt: TGTGCCATCAGTGAGTCGGGACAGGGTTCCACCGGGGAGCTGTTTTTT; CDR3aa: CAISESGQGSTGELFF
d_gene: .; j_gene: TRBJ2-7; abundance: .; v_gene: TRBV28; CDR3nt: TGTGCCAGCAGTTCCCCGAGGGGCCTCACTGAGGAGCAGTACTTC; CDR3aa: CASSSPRGLTEEQYF
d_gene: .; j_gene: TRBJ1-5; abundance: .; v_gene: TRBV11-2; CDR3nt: TGTGCCAGCAGCTTAGTCGGGGGGTCTCAGCCCCAGCATTTT; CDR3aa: CASSLVGGSQPQHF
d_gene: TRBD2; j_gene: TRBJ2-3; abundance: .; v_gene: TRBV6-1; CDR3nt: TGTGCCAGCAGTGAAGTAAAACTAGCGGGGCCATCTAGCACAGATACGCAGTATTTT; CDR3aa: CASSEVKLAGPSSTDTQYF
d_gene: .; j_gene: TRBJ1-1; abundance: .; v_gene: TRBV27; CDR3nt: TGTGCCAGCAGTCCATCGACAAGGGAGTACACTGAAGCTTTCTTT; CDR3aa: CASSPSTREYTEAFF
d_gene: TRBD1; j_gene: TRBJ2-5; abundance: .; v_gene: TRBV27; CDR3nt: TGTGCCAGCAGTTCCCGGACAGGGCGAGTGACCCAGTACTTC; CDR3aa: CASSSRTGRVTQYF
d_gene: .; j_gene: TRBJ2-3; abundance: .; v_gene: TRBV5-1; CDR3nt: TGCGCCAGCAGCTTGGGCGGGGTGGAAGATACGCAGTATTTT; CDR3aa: CASSLGGVEDTQYF
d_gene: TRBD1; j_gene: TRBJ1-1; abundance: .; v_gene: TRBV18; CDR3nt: TGTGCCAGCTCACCTGGGACAGGGAACACTGAAGCTTTCTTT; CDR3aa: CASSPGTGNTEAFF
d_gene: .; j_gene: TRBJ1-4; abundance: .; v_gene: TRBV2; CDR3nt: TGTGCCAGCAGTGTAATTGGGGGTGAAAAACTGTTTTTT; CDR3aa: CASSVIGGEKLFF
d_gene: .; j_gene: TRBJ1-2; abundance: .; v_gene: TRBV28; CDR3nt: TGTGCCAGCAGCGTTTCAGACTATGGCTACACCTTC; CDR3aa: CASSVSDYGYTF
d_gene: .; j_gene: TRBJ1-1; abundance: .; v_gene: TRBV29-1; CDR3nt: TGCAGCGTTGAAGTGGGGGGTTTGCACACTGAAGCTTTCTTT; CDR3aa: CSVEVGGLHTEAFF
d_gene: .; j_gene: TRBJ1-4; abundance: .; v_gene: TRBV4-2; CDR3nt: TGTGCCAGCAGCCAAGCAGACCGGGACACGGAAAAACTGTTTTTT; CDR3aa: CASSQADRDTEKLFF
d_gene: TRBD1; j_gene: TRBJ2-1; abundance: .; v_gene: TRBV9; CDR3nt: TGTGCCAGCAGCGTAGGGGACAGCTCCTACAATGAGCAGTTCTTC; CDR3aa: CASSVGDSSYNEQFF
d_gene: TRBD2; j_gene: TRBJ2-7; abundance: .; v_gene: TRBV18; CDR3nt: TGTGCCAGCTCACCAATTACTAGCGAAGCGCCCTACGAGCAGTACTTC; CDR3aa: CASSPITSEAPYEQYF
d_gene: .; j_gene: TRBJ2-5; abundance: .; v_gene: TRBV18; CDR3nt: TGTGCCAGCTCACCACAGACAGGGAGGGAGACCCAGTACTTC; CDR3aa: CASSPQTGRETQYF
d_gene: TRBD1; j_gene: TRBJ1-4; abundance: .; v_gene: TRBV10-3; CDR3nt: TGTGCCATCAGTGAGTCGAGGACAGGGCGGGAGGAAAAACTGTTTTTT; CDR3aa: CAISESRTGREEKLFF
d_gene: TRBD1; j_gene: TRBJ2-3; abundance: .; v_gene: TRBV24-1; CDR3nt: TGTGCCACCAGTGACAGAAGGGACAGGGGTGATACGCAGTATTTT; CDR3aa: CATSDRRDRGDTQYF
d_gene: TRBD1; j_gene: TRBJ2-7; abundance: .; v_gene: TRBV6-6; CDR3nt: TGTGCCAGCAGAAAGGGACAGATATCCTACGAGCAGTACTTC; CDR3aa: CASRKGQISYEQYF
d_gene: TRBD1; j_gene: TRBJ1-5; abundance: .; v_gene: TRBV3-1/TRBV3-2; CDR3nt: TGTGCCAGCAGCCAAGTGACAGGGGGCGGCCCCCAGCATTTT; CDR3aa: CASSQVTGGGPQHF
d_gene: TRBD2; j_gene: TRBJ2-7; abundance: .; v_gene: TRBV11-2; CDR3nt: TGTGCCAGCAGACAAAGCGGGAGTCACGAGCAGTACTTC; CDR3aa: CASRQSGSHEQYF
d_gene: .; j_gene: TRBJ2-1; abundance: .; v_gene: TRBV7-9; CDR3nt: TGTGCCAGCAGCTTAACAGCTGGATCCTACAATGAGCAGTTCTTC; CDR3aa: CASSLTAGSYNEQFF
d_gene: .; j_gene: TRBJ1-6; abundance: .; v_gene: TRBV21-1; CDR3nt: TGTGCCAGCAGCAAAGAACGCCGGGAAATCCTCCACTTT; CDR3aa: CASSKERREILHF
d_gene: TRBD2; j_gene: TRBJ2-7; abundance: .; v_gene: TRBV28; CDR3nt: TGTGCCAGCACTTCTACTTCCGGGACTAGTTCCTACGAGCAGTACTTC; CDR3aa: CASTSTSGTSSYEQYF
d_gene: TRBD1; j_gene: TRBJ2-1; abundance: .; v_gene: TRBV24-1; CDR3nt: TGTGCCGTGAGAGGACAGGGGGCCTACAATGAGCAGTTCTTC; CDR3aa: CAVRGQGAYNEQFF
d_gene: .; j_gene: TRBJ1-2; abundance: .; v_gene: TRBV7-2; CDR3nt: TGTGCCAGCACCAAAGAAAATGGGCTCTATGGCTACACCTTC; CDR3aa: CASTKENGLYGYTF
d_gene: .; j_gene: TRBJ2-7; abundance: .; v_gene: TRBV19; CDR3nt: TGTGCCAGTAGTGCAAAGGTCCTCTACGAGCAGTACTTC; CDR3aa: CASSAKVLYEQYF
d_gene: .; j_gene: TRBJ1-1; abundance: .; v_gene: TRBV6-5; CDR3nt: TGTGCCAGCAAAGACAGGAACACTGAAGCTTTCTTT; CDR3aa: CASKDRNTEAFF
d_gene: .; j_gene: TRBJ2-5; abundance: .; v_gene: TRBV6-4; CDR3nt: TGTGCCAGCAGTCGAGGAGGAGCCCCGGGAGAGACCCAGTACTTC; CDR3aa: CASSRGGAPGETQYF
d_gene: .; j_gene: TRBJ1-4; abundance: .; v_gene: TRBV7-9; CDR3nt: TGTGCCAGCAGCCCCGGGACCTCCACTACTGAAAAACTGTTTTTT; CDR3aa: CASSPGTSTTEKLFF
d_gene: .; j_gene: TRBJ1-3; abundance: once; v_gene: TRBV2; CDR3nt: TGTGCCAGCAGTTTATTGTCCAACACCATATATTTT; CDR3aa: CASSLLSNTIYF
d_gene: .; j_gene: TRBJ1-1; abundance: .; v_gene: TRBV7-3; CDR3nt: TGTGCCAGCAGCTTGTATATGAACACTGAAGCTTTCTTT; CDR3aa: CASSLYMNTEAFF
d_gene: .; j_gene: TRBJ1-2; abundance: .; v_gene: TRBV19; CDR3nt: TGTGCCAGTAGTATACAGGACTATGGCTACACCTTC; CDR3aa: CASSIQDYGYTF
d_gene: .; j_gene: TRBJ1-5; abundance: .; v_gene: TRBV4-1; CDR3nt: TGCGCCAGCAGCCAAGATAGGAGGGCAAATCAGCCCCAGCATTTT; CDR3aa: CASSQDRRANQPQHF
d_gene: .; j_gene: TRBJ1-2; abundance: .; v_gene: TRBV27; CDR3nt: TGTGCCAGCAGTCAACCCGGCAGGGGTTATGGCTACACCTTC; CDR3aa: CASSQPGRGYGYTF
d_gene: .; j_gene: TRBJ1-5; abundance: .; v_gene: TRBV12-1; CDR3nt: TGTGCCAGCAGCTTTTATCCGCCCAGGGGGCCCGACAGAAACACAAATCAGCCCCAGCATTTT; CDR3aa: CASSFYPPRGPDRNTNQPQHF
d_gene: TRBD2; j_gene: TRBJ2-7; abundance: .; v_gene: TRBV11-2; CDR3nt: TGTGCCAGCAGCTTAGATCGGGGGGGTTACGAGCAGTACTTC; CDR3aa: CASSLDRGGYEQYF
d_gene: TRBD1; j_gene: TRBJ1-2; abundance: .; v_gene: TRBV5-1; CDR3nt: TGCGCCAGCAGCTCAGCTTGGGACAGGGACCCCACTAACTATGGCTACACCTTC; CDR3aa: CASSSAWDRDPTNYGYTF
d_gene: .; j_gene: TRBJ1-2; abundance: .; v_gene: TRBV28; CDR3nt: TGTGCCAGCAGTTTAATCGGGGGTTACCAAAGCCGGGGCTACACCTTC; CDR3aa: CASSLIGGYQSRGYTF
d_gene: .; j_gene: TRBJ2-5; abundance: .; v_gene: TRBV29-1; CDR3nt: TGCAGCGTCGAGCAGGCCCAAGAGACCCAGTACTTC; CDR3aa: CSVEQAQETQYF
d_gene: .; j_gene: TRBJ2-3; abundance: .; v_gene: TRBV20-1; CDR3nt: TGCAGTGCTAGTCATCCGAGAACCTCCACAGATACGCAGTATTTT; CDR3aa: CSASHPRTSTDTQYF
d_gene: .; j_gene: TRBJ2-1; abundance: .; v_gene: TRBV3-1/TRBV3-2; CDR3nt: TGTGCCAGCAGCCAGTACACTAGCCATGAGCAGTTCTTC; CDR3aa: CASSQYTSHEQFF
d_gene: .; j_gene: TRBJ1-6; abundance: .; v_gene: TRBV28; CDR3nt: TGTGCCAGCAGTTTACTTTTTTGGTGGGGGGGTTCACCCCTCCACTTT; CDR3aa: CASSLLFWWGGSPLHF
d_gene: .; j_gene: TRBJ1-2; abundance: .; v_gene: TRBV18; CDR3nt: TGTGCCAGCTCCCCAACTACAGGGATTGTAAGCTACACCTTC; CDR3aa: CASSPTTGIVSYTF
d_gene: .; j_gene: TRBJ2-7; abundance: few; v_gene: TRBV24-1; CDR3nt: TGTGCCACCAGTGAATCCGGGACACTCGAGCAGTACTTC; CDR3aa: CATSESGTLEQYF
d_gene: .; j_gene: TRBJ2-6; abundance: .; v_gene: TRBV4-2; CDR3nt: TGTGCCAGCAGCCAAGATCTCGGGGGCTCTGGGGCCAACGTCCTGACTTTC; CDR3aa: CASSQDLGGSGANVLTF
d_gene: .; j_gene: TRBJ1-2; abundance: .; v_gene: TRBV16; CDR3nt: TGTGCCAGCAGCCAATGGGGGGGTCGCACTGGCTACACCTTC; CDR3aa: CASSQWGGRTGYTF
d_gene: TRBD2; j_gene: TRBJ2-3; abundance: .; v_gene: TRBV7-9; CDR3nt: TGTGCCAGCAGCTTTCCCGGGCTAGCGGGAGTGGATACGCAGTATTTT; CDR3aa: CASSFPGLAGVDTQYF